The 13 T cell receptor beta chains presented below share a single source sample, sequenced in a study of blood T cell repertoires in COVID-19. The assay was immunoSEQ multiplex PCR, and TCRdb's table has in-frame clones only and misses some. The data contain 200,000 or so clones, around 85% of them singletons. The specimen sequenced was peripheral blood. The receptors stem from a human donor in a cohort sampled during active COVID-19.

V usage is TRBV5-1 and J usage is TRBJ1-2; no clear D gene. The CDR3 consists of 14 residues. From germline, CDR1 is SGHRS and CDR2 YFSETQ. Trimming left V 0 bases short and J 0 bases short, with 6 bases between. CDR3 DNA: TGCGCCAGCAGCTTGGACACTACTAACTATGGCTACACCTTC. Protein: CASSLDTTNYGYTF. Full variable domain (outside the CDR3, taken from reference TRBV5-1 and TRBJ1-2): KAGVTQTPRYLIKTRGQQVTLSCSPISGHRSVSWYQQTPGQGLQFLFEYFSETQRNKGNFPGRFSGRQFSNSRSEMNVSTLELGDSALYLCASSLDTTNYGYTFGSGTRLTVV.

The CDR3 protein is CASSLIPGELFF. As DNA, the CDR3 is TGTGCCAGCAGTCTAATACCCGGGGAGCTGTTTTTT. The chain carries TRBV6-5 and TRBJ2-2; D is unresolved. CDR1 is MNHEY, CDR2 SVGAGI, per germline. V lost 5 bases and J 6 bases, leaving 7 bases between the germline ends. The CDR3 is 12 amino acids.

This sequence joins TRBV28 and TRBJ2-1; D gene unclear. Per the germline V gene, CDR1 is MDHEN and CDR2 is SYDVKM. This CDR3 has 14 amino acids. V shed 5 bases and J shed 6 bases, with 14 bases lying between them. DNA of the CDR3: TGTGCCAGCAGTCCCCCCTTAATGTCCAATGAGCAGTTCTTC. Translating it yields CASSPPLMSNEQFF.

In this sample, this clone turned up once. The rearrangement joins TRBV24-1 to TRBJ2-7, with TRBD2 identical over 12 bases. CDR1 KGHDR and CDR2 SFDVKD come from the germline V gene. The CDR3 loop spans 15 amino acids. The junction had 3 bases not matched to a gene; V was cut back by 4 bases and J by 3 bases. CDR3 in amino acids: CATSDPGLAGYEQYF. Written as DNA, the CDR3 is TGTGCCACCAGTGACCCGGGACTAGCGGGCTACGAGCAGTACTTC.

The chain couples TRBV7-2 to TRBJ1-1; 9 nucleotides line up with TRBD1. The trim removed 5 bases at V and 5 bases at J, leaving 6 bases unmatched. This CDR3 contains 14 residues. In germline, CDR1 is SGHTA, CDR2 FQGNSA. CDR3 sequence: CASSTGGAGTEAFF. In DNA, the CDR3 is TGTGCCAGCAGCACAGGGGGCGCGGGGACTGAAGCTTTCTTT.

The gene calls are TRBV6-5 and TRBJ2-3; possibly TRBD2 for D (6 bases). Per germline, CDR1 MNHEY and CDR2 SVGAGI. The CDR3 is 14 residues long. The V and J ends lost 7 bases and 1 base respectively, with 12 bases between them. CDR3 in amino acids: CASNGGRGTDTQYF. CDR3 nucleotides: TGTGCCAGCAACGGGGGACGGGGCACAGATACGCAGTATTTT.

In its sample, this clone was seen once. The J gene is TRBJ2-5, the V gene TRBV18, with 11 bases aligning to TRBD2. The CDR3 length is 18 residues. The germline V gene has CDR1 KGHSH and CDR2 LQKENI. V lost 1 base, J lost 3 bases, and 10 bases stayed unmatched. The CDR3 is CASSPRLTSGTSEETQYF. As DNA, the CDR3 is TGTGCCAGCTCACCACGGCTGACTAGCGGGACATCCGAAGAGACCCAGTACTTC.

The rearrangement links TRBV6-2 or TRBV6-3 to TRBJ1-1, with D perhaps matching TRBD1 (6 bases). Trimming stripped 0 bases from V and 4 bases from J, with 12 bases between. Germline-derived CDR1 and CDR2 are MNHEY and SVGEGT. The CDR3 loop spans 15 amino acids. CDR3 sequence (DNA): TGTGCCAGCAGTTACTCGATTAAAGGGGGCACTGAAGCTTTCTTT. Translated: CASSYSIKGGTEAFF.

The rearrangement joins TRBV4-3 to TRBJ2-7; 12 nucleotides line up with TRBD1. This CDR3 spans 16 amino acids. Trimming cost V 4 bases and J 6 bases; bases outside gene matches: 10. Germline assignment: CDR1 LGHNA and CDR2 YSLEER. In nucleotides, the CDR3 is TGCGCCAGCAGCCGAGCATCCGGGACAGGGGGCGGCGAGCAGTACTTC. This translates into CASSRASGTGGGEQYF.

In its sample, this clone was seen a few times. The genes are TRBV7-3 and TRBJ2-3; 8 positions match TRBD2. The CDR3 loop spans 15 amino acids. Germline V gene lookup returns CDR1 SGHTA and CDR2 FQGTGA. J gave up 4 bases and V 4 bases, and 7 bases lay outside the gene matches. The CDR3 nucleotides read TGTGCCAGCAGCTCCACGGGAGCGGGAGCAGATACGCAGTATTTT. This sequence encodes CASSSTGAGADTQYF.

The CDR3 nucleotides read TGTGCCAGCAGTCCTATAAGTCCTGAAAAACTGTTTTTT. Its translation is CASSPISPEKLFF. The genes are TRBV28 and TRBJ1-4, with D unclear. V was trimmed by 5 bases and J by 7 bases, leaving 11 bases between them. The CDR3 is 13 amino acids. Germline loops: CDR1 MDHEN, CDR2 SYDVKM.

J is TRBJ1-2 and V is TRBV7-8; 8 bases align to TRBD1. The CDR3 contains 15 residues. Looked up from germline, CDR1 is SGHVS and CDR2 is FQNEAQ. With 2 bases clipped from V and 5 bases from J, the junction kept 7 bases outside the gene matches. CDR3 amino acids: CASSLIRRQGYGYTF. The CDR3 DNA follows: TGTGCCAGCAGCTTAATCAGGAGACAGGGGTATGGCTACACCTTC.

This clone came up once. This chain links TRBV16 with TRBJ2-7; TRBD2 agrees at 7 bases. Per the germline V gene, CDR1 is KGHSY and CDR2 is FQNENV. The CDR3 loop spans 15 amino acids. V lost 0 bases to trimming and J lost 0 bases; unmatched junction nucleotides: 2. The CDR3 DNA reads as TGTGCCAGCAGCCAATCCACTAGCGCCTCCTACGAGCAGTACTTC. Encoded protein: CASSQSTSASYEQYF.